The 7 T cell receptor beta chains given below trace back to one sample, sequenced in a study of regulatory T cells in long-lasting Graves disease (dated by TCRdb to the early 2020s). Preparation of the library involved multiplex PCR. TCRdb names Illumina HiSeq 4000 as the instrument used. To build TCR beta libraries, CDR3 regions were amplified by Arm-PCR using iRepertoire HTBI primers. TCRdb took the public reads, trimmed them with fastp at Q25, ran MiXCR for clone calling and kept in-frame beta chains. Identical CDR3 protein sequences are pooled into one entry, listed with their most common genes and DNA. The sample has some 400,000 distinct CDR3 sequences on record, 14% to 15% of them singletons. The ten top clones hold approximately 16% of the sample. Per the publication, the time point label means: newly diagnosed GD, antithyroid drugs for less than 3 months. For both TCR sequencing and RNA sequencing, RNA was extracted from PBMCs using TRIzol.

This sample also belongs to another study, concerning T cells in Graves' hyperthyroidism and ophthalmopathy.

The sequencing here drew on peripheral blood mononuclear cells (PBMCs), taken at new diagnosis, from a patient treated with antithyroid drugs. The receptor set was obtained from a woman aged 25-40 years with Graves disease. Donor details come from another sample of the same person, matched by shared clones.

This clonotype was seen just once. The genes are TRBV13 and TRBJ2-1; 16 bases are a match to TRBD2. Germline CDR1 and CDR2: PRHDT and FYEKMQ (reference sequence). CDR3 size: 17 residues. The V segment lost 6 bases and the J segment 6 bases; nucleotides outside the gene matches: 8. In DNA form, the CDR3 reads TGTGCCAGCAGACCGGGACTAGCGGGAGGGACGGCCAATGAGCAGTTCTTC. It is translated as CASRPGLAGGTANEQFF. Looking up the rest from reference TRBV13 and TRBJ2-1 gives the full variable domain: AAGVIQSPRHLIKEKRETATLKCYPIPRHDTVYWYQQGPGQDPQFLISFYEKMQSDKGSIPDRFSAQQFSDYHSELNMSSLELGDSALYFCASRPGLAGGTANEQFFGPGTRLTVL.

This clonotype was found many times. The rearrangement uses TRBV5-8 and TRBJ1-1, with D hard to call. This CDR3 is built from 13 residues. Germline CDR1 SGHTS, CDR2 YDEGEE. V lost 1 base and J 8 bases, leaving 12 bases between the germline ends. The CDR3 DNA follows: TGTGCCAGCAGCTTGTGGCCAGCGGAGGAAGCTTTCTTT. It is translated as CASSLWPAEEAFF.

The chain combines TRBV5-1 with TRBJ1-1, with TRBD1 matching 8 bases. Trimming removed 0 bases from V and 7 bases from J; junction bases left unmatched: 8. CDR3 size: 15 residues. CDR1 SGHRS and CDR2 YFSETQ come from the germline V gene. The CDR3 DNA sequence: TGCGCCAGCAGCTTGGCCGGACAGGGCGCGGGTGAAGCTTTCTTT. Its translation is CASSLAGQGAGEAFF.

Ten or more counts support this clonotype. The J gene is TRBJ2-7, the V gene TRBV6-1; D unclear. Germline values: CDR1 MNHNS, CDR2 SASEGT. This CDR3 is built from 14 residues. The V end was cut by 3 bases, the J end by 3 bases, with 12 bases between. This CDR3 reads CASSEWWSSYEQYF. The CDR3, as DNA: TGTGCCAGCAGTGAGTGGTGGTCCAGCTACGAGCAGTACTTC.

This clonotype was seen at least ten times. V and J are TRBV12-5 and TRBJ2-1; perhaps TRBD2 as D (6 bases). The length of the CDR3 is 12 residues. V was pared by 8 bases and J by 10 bases, with 15 bases between. The germline CDR1 and CDR2 sequences are LGHNT and FRNRAP. CDR3 coding DNA: TGTGCTAGTTCTGGGAGTGCGGGAGAGCAGTTCTTC. It translates to CASSGSAGEQFF. Full variable domain (remainder filled in from reference TRBV12-5 and TRBJ2-1): DARVTQTPRHKVTEMGQEVTMRCQPILGHNTVFWYRQTMMQGLELLAYFRNRAPLDDSGMPKDRFSAEMPDATLATLKIQPSEPRDSAVYFCASSGSAGEQFFGPGTRLTVL.

At least ten counts were recorded for this clonotype. The chain uses TRBV6-5 and TRBJ1-5, with D perhaps TRBD1 (5 bases). The CDR3 totals 16 residues. V was trimmed by 4 bases and J by 9 bases, leaving 22 bases between them. Germline V gene sequence: CDR1 MNHEY, CDR2 SVGAGI. The CDR3 DNA is TGTGCCAGCAGTTCGTCCCGGGACGGGACTGGGAGGCCCCAGCATTTT. This gives the protein CASSSSRDGTGRPQHF.

This clonotype turned up a few times. The CDR3 sequence: CASSSTKDVSSYEQYF. As DNA, the CDR3 is TGTGCCAGCAGTTCCACAAAGGACGTCAGCTCCTACGAGCAGTACTTC. This chain uses TRBV28 with TRBJ2-7, with no clear D. There are 16 residues in the CDR3. Trimming removed 4 bases at V and 0 bases at J, with 16 bases between. Looked up from germline, CDR1 is MDHEN and CDR2 is SYDVKM.